The T cell receptor beta chain described here comes from a study of cytomegalovirus exposure and HLA in healthy donors. Study overall: The study placed about 81% of its roughly 410 genotyped donors in the Caucasian-associated ancestry cluster. Study outcomes and limitations: Later work found that TCR association rates differed between HLA loci; DRB1 had the most and HLA-C the fewest. The HLA-A and HLA-B alleles of most subjects were reportedly predicted accurately from TCR beta sequences.

As to this clone: As yet, its antigen is unknown.

The PCR contained 60 Vbeta and 13 Jbeta primers. Sequenced by immunoSEQ multiplex PCR; TCRdb stores in-frame clones only, minus some. The repertoire table contains about 130,000 clones. Germline CDR1 and CDR2: SGHAT and FQNNGV. The CDR3 spans 16 residues. Trimming pared 1 base from V and 0 bases from J, leaving 10 bases between. The donors were healthy bone marrow donors. Material for sequencing was PBMCs. This sequence joins TRBV11-2 and TRBJ2-1; D not certain. The TCR was taken from a woman aged 40 to 50 in good health and CMV-seronegative. The CDR3: CASSLAPAISYNEQFF. DNA for the CDR3: TGTGCCAGCAGCTTAGCTCCCGCTATCTCCTACAATGAGCAGTTCTTC.